This is a list of T cell receptor beta chains from one sample in a study of blood T cell repertoires in COVID-19. The protocol was immunoSEQ multiplex PCR, while the TCRdb copy is restricted to in-frame clones and leaves out a portion. The data contain 110,000 or so clones, around 84% of them singletons. The sample consisted of peripheral blood. These receptors originate from a man in his forties with acute or convalescent COVID-19. CDR3s include the opening cysteine and the closing phenylalanine or tryptophan. D genes are given only for firm matches. The listing skips clone size in some rows; elsewhere it reads once, few, many or a size class.

j_call | clone_size | d_call | v_call | cdr3_length | cdr3_nt | cdr3_aa
TRBJ1-3 | - | TRBD1 | TRBV9 | 15 | TGTGCCAGCAGCCCCCACAGGGGTCCTGGAAACACCATATATTTT | CASSPHRGPGNTIYF
TRBJ2-7 | - | TRBD1 | TRBV5-4 | 15 | TGTGCCAGCAGCTCACGGACAGGGGAATCCTACGAGCAGTACTTC | CASSSRTGESYEQYF
TRBJ1-2 | - | - | TRBV25-1 | 13 | TGTGCCAGCAGTGAATCAAACTCCTATGGCTACACCTTC | CASSESNSYGYTF
TRBJ1-3 | - | - | TRBV5-1 | 16 | TGCGCCAGCAGCTTGGACGGGTTTCGGACTGGAAACACCATATATTTT | CASSLDGFRTGNTIYF
TRBJ2-3 | - | TRBD1 | TRBV5-4 | 14 | TGTGCCAGCAGCTCGGGGAACAGGGGGGATACGCAGTATTTT | CASSSGNRGDTQYF
TRBJ1-2 | - | - | TRBV4-2 | 17 | TGTGCCAGCAGCCAAGATAATGGGGTTGCAGGGGCGCGAGGCTACACCTTC | CASSQDNGVAGARGYTF
TRBJ2-3 | - | TRBD1 | TRBV29-1 | 14 | TGCAGCGAAGGGGGGACAGGGGGCACAGATACGCAGTATTTT | CSEGGTGGTDTQYF
TRBJ1-4 | - | - | TRBV9 | 14 | TGTGCCAGCAGCCCAGGGACTCAGTCGGAAAAACTGTTTTTT | CASSPGTQSEKLFF
TRBJ1-5 | - | TRBD1 | TRBV27 | 13 | TGTGCCAGCAGTGAAAAATCCGGGACAGCCCAGCATTTT | CASSEKSGTAQHF
TRBJ1-4 | few | TRBD1 | TRBV14 | 16 | TGTGCCAGCAGCCACATGGGACAGGGGAACAATGAAAAACTGTTTTTT | CASSHMGQGNNEKLFF
TRBJ1-1 | few | TRBD1 | TRBV20-1 | 11 | TGCAGTGCCCCCCGGACAGGGAGGGCTTTCTTT | CSAPRTGRAFF
TRBJ1-1 | - | - | TRBV7-9 | 12 | TGTGCCAGCAGCTTCCTAAACACTGAAGCTTTCTTT | CASSFLNTEAFF
TRBJ1-2 | - | TRBD1 | TRBV2 | 14 | TGTGCCAGCAGGGGGGACAGGGACAGCTATGGCTACACCTTC | CASRGDRDSYGYTF
TRBJ1-5 | - | - | TRBV30 | 15 | TGTGCCTGGAGTGCCGGGAGGGTGGGCAATCAGCCCCAGCATTTT | CAWSAGRVGNQPQHF
TRBJ2-3 | - | TRBD1 | TRBV3-1/TRBV3-2 | 17 | TGTGCCAGCAGCCTTGGACCGGGACAGGGGGCTACAGATACGCAGTATTTT | CASSLGPGQGATDTQYF
TRBJ2-2 | - | - | TRBV2 | 16 | TGTGCCAGCAGAGGTTCCGGGGAGATAGGTACCGGGGAGCTGTTTTTT | CASRGSGEIGTGELFF
TRBJ1-2 | once | - | TRBV7-9 | 14 | TGTGCCAGCAGCTTAGCGGCGGCAGGCGGGGGCTACACCTTC | CASSLAAAGGGYTF
TRBJ2-1 | - | - | TRBV14 | 15 | TGTGCCAGCAGCCAAGATGGAGCAGGGCGCAATGAGCAGTTCTTC | CASSQDGAGRNEQFF
TRBJ1-4 | - | - | TRBV7-9 | 16 | TGTGCCAGCAGCCCCTTCGCCCGCCCAGGATCTGAAAAACTGTTTTTT | CASSPFARPGSEKLFF
TRBJ1-2 | - | - | TRBV6-5 | 13 | TGTGCCAGCAGTTTGGGGGGGGCCTATGGCTACACCTTC | CASSLGGAYGYTF
TRBJ1-6 | - | - | TRBV6-1 | 16 | TGTGCCAGCAGTGAAGGGAGGATTTGGGATAATTCACCCCTCCACTTT | CASSEGRIWDNSPLHF
TRBJ2-7 | - | TRBD1 | TRBV5-6 | 14 | TGTGCCAGCAGTCCCGGGACAGGGCTCTACGAGCAGTACTTC | CASSPGTGLYEQYF
TRBJ2-5 | once | - | TRBV7-2 | 14 | TGTGCCAGCAGCTTAGAAGCGCCGGGAAAGACCCAGTACTTC | CASSLEAPGKTQYF
TRBJ2-5 | - | TRBD2 | TRBV5-4 | 15 | TGTGCCAGCAGTTGGAGCGGGGGGGCCGGAGAGACCCAGTACTTC | CASSWSGGAGETQYF
TRBJ1-1 | - | - | TRBV7-9 | 12 | TGTGCCAGCAGCTTAGCCGGGGGGCGGGCTTTCTTT | CASSLAGGRAFF
TRBJ1-5 | - | - | TRBV4-3 | 16 | TGCGCCAGCAGCCAAGATCAAGGGCAGGCGGGCCAGCCCCAGCATTTT | CASSQDQGQAGQPQHF
TRBJ2-7 | - | TRBD2 | TRBV5-1 | 15 | TGCGCCAGCAGCCCCTTTGAGCGGGGGCCCCACGAGCAGTACTTC | CASSPFERGPHEQYF
TRBJ2-3 | - | - | TRBV18 | 14 | TGTGCCAGCTCACCGGGGGGGGCCGCGGATACGCAGTATTTT | CASSPGGAADTQYF